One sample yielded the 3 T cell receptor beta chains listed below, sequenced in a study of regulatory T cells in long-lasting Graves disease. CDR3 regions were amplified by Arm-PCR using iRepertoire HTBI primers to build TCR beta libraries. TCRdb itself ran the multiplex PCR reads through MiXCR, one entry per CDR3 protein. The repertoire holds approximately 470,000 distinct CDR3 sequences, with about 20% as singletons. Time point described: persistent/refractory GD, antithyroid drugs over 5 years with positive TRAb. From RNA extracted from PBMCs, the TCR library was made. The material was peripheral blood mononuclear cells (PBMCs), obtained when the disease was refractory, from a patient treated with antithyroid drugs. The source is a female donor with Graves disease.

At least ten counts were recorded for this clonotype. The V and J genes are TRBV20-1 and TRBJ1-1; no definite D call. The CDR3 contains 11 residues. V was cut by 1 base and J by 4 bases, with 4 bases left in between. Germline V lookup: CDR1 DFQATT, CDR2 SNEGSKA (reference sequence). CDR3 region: CSARVVTEAFF. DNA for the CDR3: TGCAGTGCTAGAGTGGTCACTGAAGCTTTCTTT.

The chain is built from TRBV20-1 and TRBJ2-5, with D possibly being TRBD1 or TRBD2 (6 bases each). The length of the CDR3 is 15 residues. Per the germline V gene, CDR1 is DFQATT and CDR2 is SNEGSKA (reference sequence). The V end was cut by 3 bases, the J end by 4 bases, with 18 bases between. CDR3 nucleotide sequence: TGCAGTGCTAGTAGCTCGACGGGGGCGGCAGAGACCCAGTACTTC. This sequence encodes CSASSSTGAAETQYF.

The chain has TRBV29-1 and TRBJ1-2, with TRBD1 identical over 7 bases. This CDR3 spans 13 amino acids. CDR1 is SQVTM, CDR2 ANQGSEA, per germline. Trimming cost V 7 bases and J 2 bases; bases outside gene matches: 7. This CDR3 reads CSAGQGENYGYTF. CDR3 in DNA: TGCAGCGCTGGCCAGGGGGAGAACTATGGCTACACCTTC.